These 23 T cell receptor beta chains were sequenced from one sample in a study of radiotherapy plus CTLA-4 blockade in lung cancer. Here immunoSEQ multiplex PCR was the method, and the copy in TCRdb shows in-frame clones only, minus some. The table records about 45,000 clones, around 72% of them present only once. Material: peripheral blood, obtained from a patient treated with radiotherapy plus ipilimumab. These receptor sequences come from a human donor with non-small cell lung cancer who had a complete response to radiotherapy plus ipilimumab.

The chain links TRBV7-2 to TRBJ2-7; 10 bases are a match to TRBD2. This CDR3 has 15 residues. Germline V gene lookup returns CDR1 SGHTA and CDR2 FQGNSA. V lost 5 bases to trimming and J lost 0 bases; unmatched junction nucleotides: 4. The CDR3: CASSDSGGSSYEQYF. Written as DNA, the CDR3 is TGTGCCAGCAGCGATAGCGGGGGGAGCTCCTACGAGCAGTACTTC.

The chain carries TRBV9 and TRBJ2-7; 7 bases are a match to TRBD2. CDR3 length: 15 residues. V lost 0 bases, J lost 3 bases, and 6 bases stayed unmatched. Germline V lookup: CDR1 SGDLS, CDR2 YYNGEE. The CDR3 here is CASSVGGEGYYEQYF. CDR3 sequence (DNA): TGTGCCAGCAGCGTAGGAGGGGAGGGATACTACGAGCAGTACTTC.

The chain combines TRBV6-5 with TRBJ2-5; TRBD2 matches at 9 bases. Germline V lookup: CDR1 MNHEY, CDR2 SVGAGI. The CDR3 covers 15 residues. V was pared by 6 bases and J by 5 bases, with 10 bases of the junction left unmatched. CDR3 protein: CASRNAGLAGETQYF. The CDR3 DNA is TGTGCCAGCAGGAACGCAGGGCTAGCGGGGGAGACCCAGTACTTC.

J is TRBJ2-7 and V is TRBV9; the D is unclear. The CDR3 extends over 14 amino acids. The germline V and J ends were trimmed by 2 bases and 5 bases, with 14 bases remaining between them. Germline CDR1 and CDR2: SGDLS and YYNGEE. In DNA form, the CDR3 reads TGTGCCAGCAGCGTCGATTTGCGTTTGAACGAGCAGTACTTC. It is translated as CASSVDLRLNEQYF.

The gene calls are TRBV5-1 and TRBJ2-5; 13 nucleotides line up with TRBD2. The CDR3 contains 16 residues. CDR1 and CDR2 (germline): SGHRS, YFSETQ. Trimming removed 4 bases from V and 11 bases from J; junction bases left unmatched: 14. CDR3 residues: CASSPLGLAGAVEQYF. The CDR3, as DNA: TGCGCCAGCAGCCCACTAGGACTAGCGGGAGCTGTAGAGCAGTACTTC.

The V and J genes are TRBV6-6 and TRBJ1-1, with D hard to call. CDR1 and CDR2 from the germline V gene are MNHNY and SVGAGI (reference sequence). V lost 0 bases and J lost 4, with 9 bases in between. The CDR3 is 14 amino acids. The chain's CDR3 is CASSYSKRSTEAFF. Written as DNA, the CDR3 is TGTGCCAGCAGTTACTCGAAGAGGTCCACTGAAGCTTTCTTT.

V gene TRBV9 combines with J gene TRBJ1-1; D possibly corresponds to TRBD1 (5 bases). V lost 4 bases, J lost 1 base, and 8 bases lay in between. The length of the CDR3 is 13 residues. Germline V gene lookup returns CDR1 SGDLS and CDR2 YYNGEE. The CDR3 DNA sequence: TGTGCCAGCAGCATGGGGGGGAACACTGAAGCTTTCTTT. Its translation: CASSMGGNTEAFF.

In nucleotides, the CDR3 is TGTGCCAGCAGCTTGGAGGGGGCCCGTCGTTACGAGCAGTACTTC. This sequence encodes CASSLEGARRYEQYF. The chain joins TRBV5-4 to TRBJ2-7; 7 positions match TRBD1. V lost 0 bases to trimming and J lost 4 bases; unmatched junction nucleotides: 7. CDR1 is SGHNT and CDR2 is YYREEE in the germline V gene (reference sequence). This CDR3 comprises 15 residues. The whole variable domain, filled in from reference TRBV5-4 and TRBJ2-7, reads ETGVTQSPTHLIKTRGQQVTLRCSSQSGHNTVSWYQQALGQGPQFIFQYYREEENGRGNFPPRFSGLQFPNYSSELNVNALELDDSALYLCASSLEGARRYEQYFGPGTRLTVT.

The rearrangement links TRBV6-1 to TRBJ1-4; 7 bases line up with TRBD1. The J segment lost 0 bases and the V segment lost 6 bases, leaving 4 bases of the junction unmatched. CDR1 and CDR2 from the germline V gene are MNHNS and SASEGT. This CDR3 is built from 15 residues. DNA for the CDR3: TGTGCCAGCAGGACAGGGATTGCAACTAATGAAAAACTGTTTTTT. It is translated as CASRTGIATNEKLFF.

This chain links TRBV5-4 with TRBJ1-1; 7 bases map to TRBD1. CDR3 size: 16 residues. Germline values: CDR1 SGHNT, CDR2 YYREEE (reference sequence). Losses at the gene ends were 0 bases for V and 0 bases for J; bases not matched to a gene: 5. CDR3 sequence reads: CASSLGQGAMNTEAFF. The CDR3 coding sequence is TGTGCCAGCAGCTTGGGACAGGGTGCGATGAACACTGAAGCTTTCTTT.

J is TRBJ1-4 and V is TRBV14, with D perhaps matching TRBD1 (5 bases). Trimming removed 0 bases from V and 7 bases from J, with 18 bases in between. Germline V gene sequence: CDR1 SGHDN, CDR2 FVKESK. The CDR3 is made up of 17 amino acids. CDR3 coding DNA: TGTGCCAGCAGCCAAGATCTTACTTCTCGGGGGGGTGAAAAACTGTTTTTT. Its translation: CASSQDLTSRGGEKLFF. The full variable domain, its missing parts supplied by reference TRBV14 and TRBJ1-4, is EAGVTQFPSHSVIEKGQTVTLRCDPISGHDNLYWYRRVMGKEIKFLLHFVKESKQDESGMPNNRFLAERTGGTYSTLKVQPAELEDSGVYFCASSQDLTSRGGEKLFFGSGTQLSVL.

This chain connects TRBV5-1 to TRBJ1-4; D uncertain. The CDR3 runs to 14 residues. In germline, CDR1 is SGHRS, CDR2 YFSETQ. With 0 bases removed from V and 4 bases from J, the gap between germline ends came to 7 bases. This CDR3 reads CASSLAGLNEKLFF. The CDR3, as DNA: TGCGCCAGCAGCTTGGCAGGACTTAATGAAAAACTGTTTTTT.

This clone has more than one count but fewer than ten. The chain recombines TRBV6-5 with TRBJ2-5; 7 bases are shared with TRBD1. Germline CDR1 and CDR2: MNHEY and SVGAGI. The length of the CDR3 is 13 residues. Trimming at V came to 4 bases and at J to 8 bases, leaving 7 bases not matched to a gene. The CDR3 bases are TGTGCCAGCAGTTTGCGACAGGGTCTTACCCAGTACTTC. This sequence encodes CASSLRQGLTQYF.

The J gene is TRBJ2-7, the V gene TRBV6-5; 7 positions agree with TRBD1. The CDR3 spans 11 residues. V trimming: 8 bases; J trimming: 9 bases; junction bases outside the gene matches: 7. CDR1 is MNHEY and CDR2 is SVGAGI in the germline V gene. CDR3 protein: CASGNRGRQYF. CDR3 in DNA: TGTGCCAGCGGAAACAGGGGACGGCAGTACTTC.

The V call is TRBV29-1, the J call TRBJ2-5; TRBD2 matches 7 bases. J lost 5 bases, V lost 6 bases, and 6 bases had no gene match. The CDR3 runs to 12 residues. The germline V gene has CDR1 SQVTM and CDR2 ANQGSEA. The chain's CDR3 is CSVREGRETQYF. CDR3 coding DNA: TGCAGCGTGAGGGAGGGGCGGGAGACCCAGTACTTC. Full variable domain (remainder filled in from reference TRBV29-1 and TRBJ2-5): SAVISQKPSRDICQRGTSLTIQCQVDSQVTMMFWYRQQPGQSLTLIATANQGSEATYESGFVIDKFPISRPNLTFSTLTVSNMSPEDSSIYLCSVREGRETQYFGPGTRLLVL.

The chain combines TRBV7-9 with TRBJ2-6; the match to TRBD1 covers 7 bases. CDR3 length: 17 amino acids. V was clipped by 5 bases and J by 2 bases; unmatched bases: 9. Germline assignment: CDR1 SEHNR and CDR2 FQNEAQ (reference sequence). This CDR3 is CASSKGQASAGANVLTF. DNA for the CDR3: TGTGCCAGCAGCAAAGGACAGGCATCGGCTGGGGCCAACGTCCTGACTTTC.

The rearrangement uses TRBV19 and TRBJ2-5, with D perhaps matching TRBD2 (6 bases). The CDR3 runs 15 residues. Trimming took 6 bases from V and 5 from J, leaving 19 bases between them. CDR1 and CDR2 from the germline V gene are LNHDA and SQIVND (reference sequence). This chain's CDR3 is CASRSSSVELETQYF. DNA for the CDR3: TGTGCCAGTAGAAGTTCTAGCGTAGAGCTGGAGACCCAGTACTTC.

The rearrangement joins TRBV5-1 to TRBJ2-7; the D gene is possibly TRBD2 (5 bases). V was pared by 2 bases and J by 5 bases, with 8 bases between. CDR1 SGHRS and CDR2 YFSETQ come from the germline V gene. CDR3 length: 12 residues. CDR3 region: CASSLPGDEQYF. The CDR3 DNA reads as TGCGCCAGCAGCTTACCCGGGGACGAGCAGTACTTC.

This clone was found a few times. This sequence joins TRBV28 and TRBJ2-1, with 12 positions matching TRBD2. Trimming removed 9 bases from V and 0 bases from J; junction bases left unmatched: 12. This CDR3 region has 18 residues. CDR1 is MDHEN, CDR2 SYDVKM, per germline. The CDR3 DNA reads as TGTGCCAGTAAGACTAGCGGGAGAAGCCCTACCTCCTACAATGAGCAGTTCTTC. Its translation is CASKTSGRSPTSYNEQFF.

The gene calls are TRBV9 and TRBJ1-3, with D tentatively TRBD1 (5 bases). Deletions cut 3 bases from V and 4 bases from J, with 14 bases between. The germline V gene encodes CDR1 SGDLS and CDR2 YYNGEE. The CDR3 spans 15 residues. The CDR3 coding sequence is TGTGCCAGCAGCGCCTCAGGGTACGCGGGAAACACCATATATTTT. Residues: CASSASGYAGNTIYF.

The CDR3 bases are TGTGCCAGCAGCTTAGGGACTAGCGGGAGGAACACCGGGGAGCTGTTTTTT. Its protein product is CASSLGTSGRNTGELFF. The gene calls are TRBV7-3 and TRBJ2-2, with 14 bases aligning to TRBD2. Germline-derived CDR1 and CDR2 are SGHTA and FQGTGA. This CDR3 comprises 17 residues. With V trimmed by 2 bases and J by 1 base, 0 bases remained unmatched.

The rearrangement joins TRBV2 to TRBJ2-1, with TRBD2 as a possible D gene (6 bases). The CDR3 length is 14 residues. The V gene's germline CDR1 is SNHLY and CDR2 FYNNEI. The V end lost 5 bases, the J end lost 6 bases, and 14 bases lay between the germline ends. CDR3 in DNA: TGTGCCAGCAGTAGCAGCGGGCCGTCCAATGAGCAGTTCTTC. As protein: CASSSSGPSNEQFF.

CDR3 DNA sequence: TGTGCCTGGACGCGGGGGGGCGGAGATACGCAGTATTTT. This codes for CAWTRGGGDTQYF. The gene calls are TRBV30 and TRBJ2-3; the match to TRBD2 covers 9 bases. Germline values: CDR1 GTSNPN, CDR2 SVGIG (reference sequence). The CDR3 spans 13 residues. J was trimmed by 5 bases and V by 4 bases; bases with no gene match: 4.